These T cell receptor beta chains were read from a single sample in a study of shared clonotypes between healthy human individuals. TCRdb's table, derived via immunoSEQ multiplex PCR, lists solely in-frame clones and lacks some. The table lists some 1.1 million clones, 70% to 85% of them singletons. Sequences were obtained from memory CD4+ T cells from PBMCs. The receptors were sampled from a man between 18 and 29 years old in good health. Some clones in this sample may be carry-over from other donors' samples. The CDR3 runs from the conserved cysteine through the conserved F or W. The order of the fields is D gene, CDR3 length, J gene, clone size, V gene, CDR3 protein, CDR3 DNA. A D gene is named only where the DNA matches it firmly. Expanded clones are given a class, and other clones once, few, many or no size at all.

>TRBD2|15|TRBJ2-2|-|TRBV28
CASRVSAGPTGELFF
TGTGCCAGCAGGGTCTCAGCGGGGCCTACCGGGGAGCTGTTTTTT
>-|12|TRBJ1-2|few|TRBV5-1
CASSSSGAGYTF
TGCGCCAGCAGCTCCTCAGGTGCTGGCTACACCTTC
>-|16|TRBJ2-2|-|TRBV5-5
CASGLRVGRNTGELFF
TGTGCCAGCGGCTTGAGAGTCGGGAGGAACACCGGGGAGCTGTTTTTT
>-|12|TRBJ1-2|once|TRBV2
CASRTKNYGYTF
TGTGCCAGCAGGACTAAAAACTATGGCTACACCTTC
>-|15|TRBJ2-5|-|TRBV5-5
CASRERRGAGETQYF
TGTGCCAGCAGGGAACGCAGGGGCGCAGGGGAGACCCAGTACTTC
>-|11|TRBJ2-1|-|TRBV28
CASRRSDEQFF
TGTGCCAGTCGTCGGAGCGATGAGCAGTTCTTC
>TRBD1|15|TRBJ1-3|few|TRBV29-1
CSVRDGQVSGNTIYF
TGCAGCGTTCGCGACGGACAGGTCTCTGGAAACACCATATATTTT
>TRBD1|17|TRBJ1-1|-|TRBV18
CASSPLGQGARNTEAFF
TGTGCCAGCTCACCACTTGGACAGGGGGCAAGAAACACTGAAGCTTTCTTT
>-|8|TRBJ1-2|-|TRBV29-1
CSVGGYTF
TGCAGCGTTGGTGGCTACACCTTC
>TRBD1|16|TRBJ1-2|-|TRBV7-2
CASSLGRQGRGYGYTF
TGTGCCAGCAGCTTAGGGAGACAGGGTCGGGGCTATGGCTACACCTTC
>-|14|TRBJ1-4|-|TRBV28
CASGFYATNEKLFF
TGTGCCAGCGGGTTCTATGCAACTAATGAAAAACTGTTTTTT
>TRBD2|17|TRBJ2-3|-|TRBV27
CASSLELAGGSGGTQYF
TGTGCCAGCAGCTTGGAGCTAGCGGGAGGGTCCGGAGGAACGCAGTATTTT
>-|13|TRBJ1-5|-|TRBV6-1
CASSDGPPRPQHF
TGTGCCAGCAGTGACGGGCCTCCGCGGCCCCAGCATTTT
>-|13|TRBJ2-2|-|TRBV28
CASSLGNTGELFF
TGTGCCAGCAGTTTAGGGAACACCGGGGAGCTGTTTTTT
>TRBD1|14|TRBJ1-2|-|TRBV27
CASSSTGQGVGYTF
TGTGCCAGCAGTTCCACCGGACAGGGAGTCGGCTACACCTTC
>TRBD2|15|TRBJ2-5|-|TRBV25-1
CASSEWAGDQETQYF
TGTGCCAGCAGTGAATGGGCGGGGGATCAAGAGACCCAGTACTTC
>-|12|TRBJ1-1|-|TRBV28
CASRRALSVAFF
TGTGCCAGCAGAAGGGCGCTTTCGGTGGCTTTCTTT